Here is one T cell receptor beta chain with its context. What it binds is not known. An end of the junction differs from the germline gene, which may be a read error. The data are from a study of T cells in Graves' hyperthyroidism and ophthalmopathy. The CDR3 has 15 residues. CDR1 and CDR2 (germline): SGHRS, YFSETQ. Using RNA transcripts as the source, TCR beta CDR3 regions were amplified. First-round RT-PCR of the TCR CDR3 relied on the HTBI primer set. TCRdb passed the multiplex PCR reads through MiXCR, listing each CDR3 protein once. The profile shows about 700,000 distinct CDR3 sequences, 45% of them singletons. Study-level results: Expanded thyroid clonotypes (above 0.001) were mostly also found in blood.

The clonotype originates from an adult man with Graves' disease, either hyperthyroidism or ophthalmopathy (not recorded which). The J gene is TRBJ1-2, the V gene TRBV5-1, with D unresolved. Sequences were obtained from peripheral blood or thyroid tissue (not recorded which). CDR3 DNA: TGTGCCAGCAGCTTGCGTCGTCCAGGTTCCTATGGCTACACCTTC. It codes for CASSLRRPGSYGYTF.